The 2 T cell receptor beta chains below were found in one sample sequenced in a study of CD8 T cells in Susac syndrome. With random hexamers, 0.5 to 1 ug RNA was reverse transcribed. MiXCR was run by TCRdb on the immunoSEQ multiplex PCR reads, yielding one entry per CDR3 protein. The sample lists about 300,000 distinct CDR3 sequences; 92% were seen once. Sequenced sample: CD4+ T cells from PBMCs. These receptors all stem from a human donor with multiple sclerosis.

The rearrangement links TRBV20-1 to TRBJ1-1; perhaps TRBD1 as D (6 bases). Germline loops: CDR1 DFQATT, CDR2 SNEGSKA (reference sequence). The CDR3 length is 13 residues. V shed 6 bases and J shed 3 bases, with 14 bases lying between them. In DNA, the CDR3 is TGCAGTGCACCACAGGGAGGGGACACTGAAGCTTTCTTT. Its protein product is CSAPQGGDTEAFF.

The chain combines TRBV5-4 with TRBJ2-6, with D possibly being TRBD1 (5 bases). In germline, CDR1 is SGHNT, CDR2 YYREEE (reference sequence). The CDR3 covers 15 residues. V lost 4 bases to trimming and J lost 0 bases, with 8 bases between them. CDR3: CASSTDISGANVLTF. In nucleotides, the CDR3 is TGTGCCAGCAGCACGGACATCTCTGGGGCCAACGTCCTGACTTTC.